This T cell receptor beta chain was observed in a study of siplizumab effects on memory and regulatory T cells. Sequencing used immunoSEQ multiplex PCR; TCRdb keeps in-frame clones, though not all of them. The sample has 92,000 or so clones; about 87% are singletons. Trimming cost V 5 bases and J 4 bases, with 11 bases left between them. CDR1 LNHDA and CDR2 SQIVND come from the germline V gene (reference sequence). This CDR3 spans 13 amino acids. This sequence was found in a human donor in good health. V and J are TRBV19 and TRBJ1-2, with D tentatively TRBD1 (5 bases). Input material: CD4+ T cells sorted from blood. This CDR3 reads CASSLVDSYGYTF. The CDR3 bases are TGTGCCAGTAGTTTAGTTGACAGCTATGGCTACACCTTC.